This TCR beta chain was observed in a study of response to subunit inactivated influenza vaccine. Whole-study results and caveats: The authors offered the suggestion that each seasonal influenza vaccination recruits few new T cells.

TCRdb ran MiXCR on the RT-PCR reads and lists one entry per CDR3 protein. The table records 300,000 to 350,000 distinct CDR3 sequences, about 20% of them present only once. With V trimmed by 3 bases and J by 3 bases, 2 bases remained unmatched. The CDR3 has 14 residues. Germline-derived CDR1 and CDR2 are ENHRY and SYGVKD. Many counts were recorded for this clonotype. Its antigen is unidentified. The TCR sequence derives from a man aged 45 to 75 who received an inactivated influenza vaccine. The chain combines TRBV10-3 with TRBJ1-2, with 9 bases aligning to TRBD1. Sequenced here: PBMCs from blood, sampled about 20 months after vaccination. CDR3 nucleotides: TGTGCCATCAGTGAAAGGACAGGGGACTATGGCTACACCTTC. Translation gives CAISERTGDYGYTF.